This T cell receptor beta chain was profiled in a study of CXCR3-negative and CXCR3-positive naive CD8 T cells. Study in general: The dataset comprises roughly 150 million TRB reads in total, with about 1.5 +/- 0.3 million reads per library. General study results and limits: Comparison of naive cells showed more hydrophobic TRB CDR3s in CXCR3-positive than in CXCR3-negative naive cells. Memory CD8+ cells showed much lower diversity, while both naive subsets were comparably high.

The CDR3 runs to 12 residues. Germline CDR1 SQVTM, CDR2 ANQGSEA. As to this clonotype: Its matching antigen is unknown.

cDNA libraries for TRB were generated by 5' RACE incorporating UMI labels. Reprocessing the 5' RACE reads, TCRdb reports a single entry for every CDR3 protein and omits DNA. Its table lists around 60,000 distinct CDR3 sequences. The J gene is TRBJ1-1, the V gene TRBV29-1; TCRdb reports TRBD1, a call that lacks DNA to check it against. The TCR was taken from a human donor in good health. Some clones in this sample may be carry-over from other donors' samples. Sequenced input: naive CXCR3+ CD8+ T cells from blood. Subset in this sample: CD45RO-CCR7+CD27+CD95- naive CD8+ T cells expressing CXCR3 (TNR3+). The chain's CDR3 is CSAEGGRTEAFF.